The 9 T cell receptor beta chains presented below share a single source sample, sequenced in a study of blood T cell repertoires in COVID-19. Produced via immunoSEQ multiplex PCR; TCRdb's table is partial and in-frame only. The sample has about 90,000 clones, roughly 80% seen once. The sequenced material came from peripheral blood. The receptors shown here come from a woman aged 70-85 years with acute or convalescent COVID-19.

This clone has more than one count but fewer than ten. This rearrangement joins TRBV18 to TRBJ1-6, with D unresolved. Per the germline V gene, CDR1 is KGHSH and CDR2 is LQKENI. Trimming cost V 6 bases and J 10 bases, with 16 bases left between them. This CDR3 is 14 amino acids long. In DNA form, the CDR3 reads TGTGCCAGCTCCCGTTGGGAGGGAGGATCACCCCTCCACTTT. It specifies CASSRWEGGSPLHF. Drawing the rest from reference TRBV18 and TRBJ1-6, the complete variable domain is NAGVMQNPRHLVRRRGQEARLRCSPMKGHSHVYWYRQLPEEGLKFMVYLQKENIIDESGMPKERFSAEFPKEGPSILRIQQVVRGDSAAYFCASSRWEGGSPLHFGNGTRLTVT.

This clone was counted a few times. This sequence joins TRBV29-1 and TRBJ1-1; 8 bases align to TRBD1. Germline loops: CDR1 SQVTM, CDR2 ANQGSEA. CDR3 length: 11 amino acids. V lost 5 bases, J lost 4 bases, and 0 bases stayed unmatched. CDR3 protein: CSVTGGTEAFF. As DNA, the CDR3 is TGCAGCGTTACAGGGGGCACTGAAGCTTTCTTT.

The V and J genes are TRBV30 and TRBJ2-1; 7 bases fit TRBD2. The CDR3 runs 19 residues. The V gene end was trimmed by 2 bases and the J gene end by 0 bases; junction bases not matched to a gene: 16. Germline V gives CDR1 GTSNPN, CDR2 SVGIG (reference sequence). In DNA, the CDR3 is TGTGCCTGGAGTTTATCCCCACTGCGGGGGACTTCCTCCTACAATGAGCAGTTCTTC. Translated: CAWSLSPLRGTSSYNEQFF.

The rearrangement links TRBV15 to TRBJ2-7, with a tentative D call TRBD1 (6 bases). CDR1 LNHNV and CDR2 YYDKDF come from the germline V gene (reference sequence). The V and J ends lost 3 bases and 0 bases respectively, with 6 bases between them. The CDR3 has 13 amino acids. The CDR3 reads CATSRDSSYEQYF. The CDR3, as DNA: TGTGCCACCAGCAGGGACAGCTCCTACGAGCAGTACTTC.

V usage is TRBV5-1 and J usage is TRBJ2-7; 8 positions agree with TRBD2. This CDR3 is built from 15 residues. J gave up 2 bases and V 4 bases, and 8 bases lay outside the gene matches. Germline CDR1 reads SGHRS; CDR2 reads YFSETQ. The CDR3 loop is CASSPLSGRAYEQYF. The CDR3 DNA reads as TGCGCCAGCAGCCCCCTCAGCGGGAGAGCCTACGAGCAGTACTTC.

This clone appeared once. The chain links TRBV6-5 to TRBJ1-1; 10 nucleotides line up with TRBD1. The CDR3 covers 14 residues. J was trimmed by 0 bases and V by 6 bases; bases with no gene match: 1. The germline V gene encodes CDR1 MNHEY and CDR2 SVGAGI. The CDR3 region has the DNA TGTGCCAGCAGAGGGACAGGGGTGAACACTGAAGCTTTCTTT. It translates to CASRGTGVNTEAFF.

The chain uses TRBV6-5 and TRBJ1-1, with 7 bases lining up with TRBD1. The CDR3 runs 14 residues. V shed 9 bases, J shed 6 bases, and the junction held 13 bases outside the gene matches. The germline V gene encodes CDR1 MNHEY and CDR2 SVGAGI. The DNA for the CDR3 is TGTGCCAGTTCACCTAGGGGGCGGGTTGCTGAAGCTTTCTTT. Its protein product is CASSPRGRVAEAFF.

This chain uses TRBV4-2 with TRBJ1-6; unclear D gene. The CDR3 spans 14 residues. Trimming left V 0 bases short and J 6 bases short, with 6 bases between. Germline V gene lookup returns CDR1 LGHNA and CDR2 YNFKEQ. The CDR3 sequence: CASSQDRFNSPLHF. The CDR3 DNA is TGTGCCAGCAGCCAAGACAGGTTTAATTCACCCCTCCACTTT.

V gene TRBV30 combines with J gene TRBJ1-5; D call uncertain. The CDR3 covers 14 residues. Germline lookup yields CDR1 GTSNPN and CDR2 SVGIG (reference sequence). V lost 0 bases, J lost 4 bases, and 10 bases lay in between. CDR3 nucleotides: TGTGCCTGGAGTGTACGGGGTGGTAATCAGCCCCAGCATTTT. Residues: CAWSVRGGNQPQHF.